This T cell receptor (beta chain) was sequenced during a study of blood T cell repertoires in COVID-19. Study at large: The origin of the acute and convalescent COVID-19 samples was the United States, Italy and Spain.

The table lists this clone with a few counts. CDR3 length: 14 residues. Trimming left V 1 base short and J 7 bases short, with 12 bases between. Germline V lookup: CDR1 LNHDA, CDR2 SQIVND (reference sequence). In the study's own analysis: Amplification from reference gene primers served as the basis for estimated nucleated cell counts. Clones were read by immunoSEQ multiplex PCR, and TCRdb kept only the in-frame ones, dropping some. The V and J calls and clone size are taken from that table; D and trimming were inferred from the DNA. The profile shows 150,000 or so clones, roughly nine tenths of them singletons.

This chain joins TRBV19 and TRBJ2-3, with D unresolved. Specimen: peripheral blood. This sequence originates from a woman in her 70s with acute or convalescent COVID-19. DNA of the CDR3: TGTGCCAGTAGTATAGCAGGTGTGCGTAATACGCAGTATTTT. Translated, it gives CASSIAGVRNTQYF.